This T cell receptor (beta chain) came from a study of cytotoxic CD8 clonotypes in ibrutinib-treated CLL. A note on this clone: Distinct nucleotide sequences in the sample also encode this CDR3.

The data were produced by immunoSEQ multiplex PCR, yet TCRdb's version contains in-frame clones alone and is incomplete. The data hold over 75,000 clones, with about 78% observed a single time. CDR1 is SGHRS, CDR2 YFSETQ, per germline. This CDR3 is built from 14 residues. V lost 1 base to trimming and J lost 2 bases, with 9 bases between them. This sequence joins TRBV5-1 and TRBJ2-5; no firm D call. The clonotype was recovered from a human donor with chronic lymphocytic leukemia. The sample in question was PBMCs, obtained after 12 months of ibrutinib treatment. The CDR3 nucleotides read TGCGCCAGCAGCTTGACTGGGGATCAAGAGACCCAGTACTTC. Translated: CASSLTGDQETQYF.